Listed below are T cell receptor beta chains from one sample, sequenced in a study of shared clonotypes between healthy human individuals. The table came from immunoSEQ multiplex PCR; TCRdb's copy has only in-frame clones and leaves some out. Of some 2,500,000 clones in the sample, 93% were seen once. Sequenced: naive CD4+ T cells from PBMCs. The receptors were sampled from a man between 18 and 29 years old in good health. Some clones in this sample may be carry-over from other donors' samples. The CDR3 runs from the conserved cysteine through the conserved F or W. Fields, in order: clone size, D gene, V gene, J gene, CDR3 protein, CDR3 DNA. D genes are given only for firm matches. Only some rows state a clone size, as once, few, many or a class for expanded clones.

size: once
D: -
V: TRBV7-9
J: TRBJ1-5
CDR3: CASSPAPPGEYNQPQHF
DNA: TGTGCCAGCAGCCCAGCCCCGCCAGGGGAATACAATCAGCCCCAGCATTTT

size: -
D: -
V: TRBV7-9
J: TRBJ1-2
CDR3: CASSSPNYGYTF
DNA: TGTGCCAGCAGCTCCCCAAACTATGGCTACACCTTC

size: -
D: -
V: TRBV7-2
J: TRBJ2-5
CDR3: CATHRVRGETQYF
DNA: TGTGCCACGCACAGGGTGAGGGGAGAGACCCAGTACTTC

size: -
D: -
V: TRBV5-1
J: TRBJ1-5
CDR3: CASSMGGDSNQPQHF
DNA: TGCGCCAGCAGCATGGGGGGAGATAGCAATCAGCCCCAGCATTTT

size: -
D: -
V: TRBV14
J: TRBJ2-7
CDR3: CASSQDWGEQYF
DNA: TGTGCCAGCAGCCAAGATTGGGGCGAGCAGTACTTC

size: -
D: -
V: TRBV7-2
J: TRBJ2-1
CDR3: CASSPWGSPYNEQFF
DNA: TGTGCCAGCAGCCCCTGGGGGTCGCCCTACAATGAGCAGTTCTTC

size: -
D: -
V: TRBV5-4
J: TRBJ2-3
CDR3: CASSLFSADTQYF
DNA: TGTGCCAGCAGCTTGTTTTCCGCAGATACGCAGTATTTT

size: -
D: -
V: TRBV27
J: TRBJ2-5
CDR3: CASSLIPESETQYF
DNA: TGTGCCAGCAGTTTGATCCCGGAGTCGGAGACCCAGTACTTC

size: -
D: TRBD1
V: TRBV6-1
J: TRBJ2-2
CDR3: CASSGRDRGPGELFF
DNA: TGTGCCAGCAGTGGCCGGGACAGGGGGCCCGGGGAGCTGTTTTTT

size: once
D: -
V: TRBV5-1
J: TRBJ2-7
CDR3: CASSLGAGLNYEQYF
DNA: TGCGCCAGCAGCTTGGGAGCGGGCCTTAACTACGAGCAGTACTTC

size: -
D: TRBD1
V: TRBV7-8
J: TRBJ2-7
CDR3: CASSPDRGYEQYF
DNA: TGTGCCAGCAGCCCGGACAGGGGCTACGAGCAGTACTTC

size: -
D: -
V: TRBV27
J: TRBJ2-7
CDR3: CASSSQYTATEQYF
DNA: TGTGCCAGCAGTTCACAATATACAGCGACCGAGCAGTACTTC

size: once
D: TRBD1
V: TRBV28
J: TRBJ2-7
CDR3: CASRGQGSVYEQYF
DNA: TGTGCCAGCAGAGGACAGGGGAGTGTCTACGAGCAGTACTTC

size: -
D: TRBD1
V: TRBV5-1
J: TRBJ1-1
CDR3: CASSGNRGGSAEAFF
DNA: TGCGCCAGCAGCGGGAACAGGGGAGGGTCCGCTGAAGCTTTCTTT